One and the same sample provided the 14 T cell receptor beta chains below, sequenced in a study of blood T cell repertoires in COVID-19. The protocol was immunoSEQ multiplex PCR, while the TCRdb copy is restricted to in-frame clones and leaves out a portion. This table has about 120,000 clones, 86% appearing once. What was sequenced was peripheral blood. The source is a man in his 70s who had recovered from COVID-19.

V and J are TRBV18 and TRBJ2-3, with 11 bases matching TRBD1. This CDR3 comprises 18 residues. CDR1 KGHSH and CDR2 LQKENI come from the germline V gene. V lost 1 base to trimming and J lost 5 bases; unmatched junction nucleotides: 11. The CDR3 DNA follows: TGTGCCAGCTCACCACAACGAGGACAGGGGGCTTCTGGAGATACGCAGTATTTT. This encodes CASSPQRGQGASGDTQYF.

The CDR3 nucleotides are TGCGCCAGCAGTCCGCTAGCGGGGAAAGAGACCCAGTACTTC. This sequence encodes CASSPLAGKETQYF. The chain carries TRBV5-1 and TRBJ2-5; 9 nucleotides align to TRBD2. CDR3 length equals 14 residues. Germline-derived CDR1 and CDR2 are SGHRS and YFSETQ. Trimming at V came to 5 bases and at J to 3 bases, leaving 5 bases not matched to a gene.

This clone was detected only once. In nucleotides, the CDR3 is TGTGCCAGCAGTCCCGTAGCGGGGCGCTACGAGCAGTACTTC. Translation gives CASSPVAGRYEQYF. The chain couples TRBV27 to TRBJ2-7, with 8 bases matching TRBD2. The CDR3 spans 14 residues. With 5 bases clipped from V and 3 bases from J, the junction kept 6 bases outside the gene matches. CDR1 MNHEY and CDR2 SMNVEV come from the germline V gene (reference sequence).

This chain joins TRBV19 and TRBJ2-7; weak D call: TRBD1 (6 bases). Trimming removed 2 bases from V and 0 bases from J, with 14 bases in between. The CDR3 covers 16 residues. CDR1 and CDR2 (germline): LNHDA, SQIVND (reference sequence). The CDR3 here is CASSITAGANSYEQYF. The CDR3 bases are TGTGCCAGTAGTATAACCGCAGGGGCCAACTCCTACGAGCAGTACTTC.

This sequence joins TRBV28 and TRBJ2-7; a possible D gene is TRBD2 (7 bases). Germline V gene data show CDR1 as MDHEN and CDR2 as SYDVKM. V was trimmed by 3 bases and J by 1 base, leaving 25 bases between them. CDR3 size: 19 residues. CDR3 protein: CASSFVLGLTKGVSYEQYF. DNA for the CDR3: TGTGCCAGCAGTTTTGTCCTGGGACTAACAAAGGGGGTATCCTACGAGCAGTACTTC. Full variable domain (missing parts from reference TRBV28 and TRBJ2-7): DVKVTQSSRYLVKRTGEKVFLECVQDMDHENMFWYRQDPGLGLRLIYFSYDVKMKEKGDIPEGYSVSREKKERFSLILESASTNQTSMYLCASSFVLGLTKGVSYEQYFGPGTRLTVT.

This clone came up a few times. The genes are TRBV7-2 and TRBJ2-1; 12 nucleotides match TRBD2. Germline CDR1 is SGHTA and CDR2 is FQGNSA. Trimming at V came to 1 base and at J to 7 bases, leaving 5 bases not matched to a gene. CDR3 length equals 16 residues. CDR3 nucleotide sequence: TGTGCCAGCAGCTTAGGGCTAGCGGGGGGGATGAATGAGCAGTTCTTC. Its translation is CASSLGLAGGMNEQFF.

This clone appeared a few times. This chain joins TRBV4-1 and TRBJ2-1; D unresolved. The ends were cut back, 1 base at V and 5 bases at J, with 12 bases in the middle. The CDR3 sequence is 15 residues long. CDR1 and CDR2 (germline): MGHRA, YSYEKL. The CDR3 nucleotides read TGCGCCAGCAGCCAAGGTGTGATAGAAAACAATGAGCAGTTCTTC. Its protein is CASSQGVIENNEQFF.

The V and J genes are TRBV3-1 (or the pseudogene TRBV3-2) and TRBJ2-3; TRBD2 might be the D (5 bases). The length of the CDR3 is 15 residues. Trimming shortened V by 0 bases and J by 3 bases, and 10 bases separated the two germline ends. The germline V gene has CDR1 LGHDT and CDR2 YNNKEL (reference sequence). The CDR3 spells CASSQDPGSTDTQYF. The CDR3 nucleotides read TGTGCCAGCAGCCAAGATCCGGGGAGTACAGATACGCAGTATTTT.

V usage is TRBV23-1 and J usage is TRBJ2-5; D might be TRBD2 (6 bases). TRBV23-1 is filed as an ORF, its function uncertain. This CDR3 region has 16 residues. Between the trimmed V and J ends, which lost 3 bases and 2 bases, there was a span of 16 bases. The CDR3 DNA follows: TGCGCCAGCAGTCAGAGTTTGAGGGGAGGTCAAGAGACCCAGTACTTC. Its translation: CASSQSLRGGQETQYF.

The chain carries TRBV5-1 and TRBJ2-1; TRBD2 agrees at 7 bases. J gave up 4 bases and V 4 bases, and 11 bases lay outside the gene matches. Germline assignment: CDR1 SGHRS and CDR2 YFSETQ. The CDR3 consists of 16 residues. The CDR3 loop is CASSPSGTTYYNEQFF. DNA of the CDR3: TGCGCCAGCAGCCCTTCCGGGACTACTTATTACAATGAGCAGTTCTTC.

V gene TRBV7-9 combines with J gene TRBJ2-1; possible D gene TRBD1, 6 bases. V was shortened by 2 bases and J by 0 bases, with 11 bases between the two germline ends. Germline values: CDR1 SEHNR, CDR2 FQNEAQ (reference sequence). The CDR3 is 16 amino acids. The CDR3 region is CASSLTGTRSYNEQFF. The CDR3 coding sequence is TGTGCCAGCAGCTTAACAGGGACCCGCTCCTACAATGAGCAGTTCTTC.

CDR3 protein: CASSRPIQDRASTEAFF. For the CDR3, the DNA is TGTGCCAGCAGCCGACCTATACAGGACAGGGCGAGCACTGAAGCTTTCTTT. The rearrangement links TRBV14 to TRBJ1-1; the match to TRBD1 covers 8 bases. The CDR3 is 17 residues long. In germline, CDR1 is SGHDN, CDR2 FVKESK. V shed 4 bases and J 4 bases; nucleotides not matched to a gene: 14.

The CDR3 sequence: CASSLRTGDGWEKLFF. The CDR3 nucleotides read TGTGCCAGCAGTTTAAGAACAGGGGATGGTTGGGAAAAACTGTTTTTT. The chain is built from TRBV6-5 and TRBJ1-4, with 7 bases that match TRBD1. This CDR3 contains 16 residues. Germline-derived CDR1 and CDR2 are MNHEY and SVGAGI. V trimming: 4 bases; J trimming: 8 bases; junction bases outside the gene matches: 13.

This chain connects TRBV18 to TRBJ1-2, with D unresolved. Trimming cost V 0 bases and J 4 bases, with 9 bases left between them. In germline, CDR1 is KGHSH, CDR2 LQKENI. The CDR3 has 14 amino acids. The CDR3 spells CASSPPNKIYGYTF. CDR3 nucleotides: TGTGCCAGCTCACCACCGAACAAAATCTATGGCTACACCTTC.